This T cell receptor beta chain was identified in a study of T cells in narcolepsy. CDR1 is WSHSY, CDR2 SAAADI, per germline. The germline V and J ends were trimmed by 6 bases and 1 base, with 9 bases remaining between them. The CDR3 contains 13 residues. Method: immunoSEQ multiplex PCR; TCRdb's copy keeps in-frame clones and lacks some. Of about 27,000 clones in the sample, about 84% were seen once. On this clone: Its matching antigen is unknown.

Broader study findings: In some patient and control memory CD4+ samples, autoreactive clones were absent.

J is TRBJ2-5 and V is TRBV10-2; D is unresolved. The sample consisted of CD45RA- memory CD4+ T cells from PBMCs. The TCR sequence derives from a human donor with narcolepsy. CDR3 loop: CASRVAGQETQYF. The DNA of the CDR3 is TGCGCCAGCAGGGTAGCTGGCCAAGAGACCCAGTACTTC.